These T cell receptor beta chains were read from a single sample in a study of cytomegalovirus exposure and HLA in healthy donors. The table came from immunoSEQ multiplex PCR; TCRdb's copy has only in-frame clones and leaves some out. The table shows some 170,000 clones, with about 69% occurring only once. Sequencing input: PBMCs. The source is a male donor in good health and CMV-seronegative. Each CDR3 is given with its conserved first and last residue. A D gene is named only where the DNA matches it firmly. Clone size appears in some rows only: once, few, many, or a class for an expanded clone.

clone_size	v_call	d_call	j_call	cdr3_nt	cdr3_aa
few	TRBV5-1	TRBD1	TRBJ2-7	TGCGCCAGCAGCTACGGACAGGGCAACGAGCAGTACTTC	CASSYGQGNEQYF
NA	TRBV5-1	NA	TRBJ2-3	TGCGCCAGCAGCTCCCAAGTCACACAGCCCCGCACAGATACGCAGTATTTT	CASSSQVTQPRTDTQYF
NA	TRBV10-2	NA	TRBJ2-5	TGCGCCAGCAGTCGGGGGACAGTCCAAGAGACCCAGTACTTC	CASSRGTVQETQYF
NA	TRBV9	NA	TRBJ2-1	TGTGCCAGCAGCTTCCAAAACGGGGGTAGCGGAAACAATGAGCAGTTCTTC	CASSFQNGGSGNNEQFF
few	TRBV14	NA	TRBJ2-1	TGTGCCAGCAGCGTACAGTACAATGAGCAGTTCTTC	CASSVQYNEQFF
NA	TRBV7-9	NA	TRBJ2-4	TGTGCCAGCAGCTTCGGAGCCAAAAACGATCAGTACTTC	CASSFGAKNDQYF
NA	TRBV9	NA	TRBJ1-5	TGTGCCAGCAGCGTAGAATCGAGGGCCGGGCCCCAGCATTTT	CASSVESRAGPQHF
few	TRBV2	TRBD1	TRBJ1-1	TGTGCCAGCCAGAGAGATTACAGGGGAAACACTGAAGCTTTCTTT	CASQRDYRGNTEAFF
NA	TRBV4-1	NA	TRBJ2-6	TGCGCCAGCAGCCTGGAGGGCTCAGGGGCCAACGTCCTGACTTTC	CASSLEGSGANVLTF
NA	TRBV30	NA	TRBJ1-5	TGTGCCTGGAGTGGAGGAAGGCAGCCCCAGCATTTT	CAWSGGRQPQHF
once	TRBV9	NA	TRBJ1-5	TGTGCCAGCAGCGTATCCTCTAGGACAAATCAGCCCCAGCATTTT	CASSVSSRTNQPQHF
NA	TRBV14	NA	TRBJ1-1	TGTGCCAGCAGTCGACAGGAGAACACTGAAGCTTTCTTT	CASSRQENTEAFF
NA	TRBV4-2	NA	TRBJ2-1	TGTGCCAGCAGCCAAGATCGGCAGGGTAGGTACAATGAGCAGTTCTTC	CASSQDRQGRYNEQFF
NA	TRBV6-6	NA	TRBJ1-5	TGTGCCAGCAGTACAGCTTATAGCAATCAGCCCCAGCATTTT	CASSTAYSNQPQHF
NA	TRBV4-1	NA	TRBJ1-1	TGCGCCAGCAGAATGCCTAACTCGGGCACTGAAGCTTTCTTT	CASRMPNSGTEAFF
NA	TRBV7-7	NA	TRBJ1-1	TGTGCCAGCCGGAACACTGAAGCTTTCTTT	CASRNTEAFF
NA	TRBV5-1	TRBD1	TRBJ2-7	TGCGCCAGCTCAGGGACAGGGGAGGTCGGGTACTTC	CASSGTGEVGYF
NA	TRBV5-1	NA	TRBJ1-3	TGCGCCAGCAGCTTATGGGGGCTGAGCTCTGGAAACACCATATATTTT	CASSLWGLSSGNTIYF
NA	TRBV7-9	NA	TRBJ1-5	TGTGCCAGCAGCTCGGGAGGGATCGGGCGTCAGCCCCAGCATTTT	CASSSGGIGRQPQHF
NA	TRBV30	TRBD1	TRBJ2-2	TGTGCCTGGAGAAAGGGGGCAGTGAACACCGGGGAGCTGTTTTTT	CAWRKGAVNTGELFF
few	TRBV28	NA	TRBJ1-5	TGTGCCAGCAGGCTCCACGTGAGCCCCTCCCAGCATTTT	CASRLHVSPSQHF
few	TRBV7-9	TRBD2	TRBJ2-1	TGTGCCAGCAGCTTAGGTCTAGCGGGGGACAAGGAGCAGTTCTTC	CASSLGLAGDKEQFF
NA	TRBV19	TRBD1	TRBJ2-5	TGTGCCAGTAGTTCCGCGACAGGGACCCTTCCAAAGACCCAGTACTTC	CASSSATGTLPKTQYF
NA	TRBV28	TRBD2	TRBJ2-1	TGTGCCAGCAGTTTGTATTGGCGGGAGAAGGATGAGCAGTTCTTC	CASSLYWREKDEQFF
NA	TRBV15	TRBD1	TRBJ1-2	TGTGCCACCAGCAGAGGTCAACAGGGGGCCGGCTATGGCTACACCTTC	CATSRGQQGAGYGYTF
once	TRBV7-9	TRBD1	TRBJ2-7	TGTGCCAGCAGGACAGGGGGCGAAGAGCAGTACTTC	CASRTGGEEQYF
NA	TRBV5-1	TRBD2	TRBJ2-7	TGCGCCAGCAGCGCGGGGGGGGAGCAGTACTTC	CASSAGGEQYF
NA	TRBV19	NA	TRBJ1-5	TGTGCCAGTAGTTTTACAGAGTATAGCAATCAGCCCCAGCATTTT	CASSFTEYSNQPQHF
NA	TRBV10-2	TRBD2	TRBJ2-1	TGCGCCAGCATTACTAGCGGGGGAAATGAGCAGTTCTTC	CASITSGGNEQFF
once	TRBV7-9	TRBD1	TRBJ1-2	TGTGCCAGCAGCGATCGGGTTGAGGGACAGGGTGTCTATGGCTACACCTTC	CASSDRVEGQGVYGYTF
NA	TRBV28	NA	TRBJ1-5	TGTGCCAGCAGTCGTGGAGGGGTCTCCGATCAGCCCCAGCATTTT	CASSRGGVSDQPQHF
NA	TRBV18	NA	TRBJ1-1	TGTGCCAGCTCACCCACTGAGGTGAACACTGAAGCTTTCTTT	CASSPTEVNTEAFF
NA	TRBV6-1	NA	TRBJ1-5	TGTGCCAGCAACCGGGGATCGGGGAAGAATCAGCCCCAGCATTTT	CASNRGSGKNQPQHF
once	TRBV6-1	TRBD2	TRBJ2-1	TGTGCCAGCAGTGAAACGGGACTAGCCTCTTACAATGAGCAGTTCTTC	CASSETGLASYNEQFF
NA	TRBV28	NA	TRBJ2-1	TGTGCCAGCAGTTTATACGTGCCCCGTAGAGAGGATGTCAACAATGAGCAGTTCTTC	CASSLYVPRREDVNNEQFF
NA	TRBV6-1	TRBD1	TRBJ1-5	TGTGCCAGCAGTGAACCTGGACAGGGTATTCAGCCCCAGCATTTT	CASSEPGQGIQPQHF
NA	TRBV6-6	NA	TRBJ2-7	TGTGCCAGCAGTCCCGACAGACGATATGCCTACGAGCAGTACTTC	CASSPDRRYAYEQYF